This T cell receptor beta chain was captured by sequencing in a study of shared clonotypes between healthy human individuals. Germline CDR1 and CDR2: SEHNR and FQNEAQ (reference sequence). V was trimmed by 1 base and J by 4 bases, leaving 13 bases between them. The CDR3 runs to 16 residues. The table came from immunoSEQ multiplex PCR; TCRdb's copy has only in-frame clones and leaves some out. This table holds around 690,000 clones, 90% found once. This clone was counted once. The antigen remains unidentified. General observations from the study: Across subsets, estimated richness was generally greater for naive than for memory populations.

What was sequenced was memory CD8+ T cells from PBMCs. Documented subset: CD45RO+ cells pooled with CCR7-negative TemRA cells. The chain joins TRBV7-9 to TRBJ1-4, with D possibly being TRBD1 (6 bases). This TCR was recovered from a young man in good health. Some clones in this sample may be carry-over from other donors' samples. CDR3 in DNA: TGTGCCAGCAGCTTAGAGTGGGGGGCCTATAATGAAAAACTGTTTTTT. Translating gives CASSLEWGAYNEKLFF.